This T cell receptor beta chain originates from a study of blood T cell repertoires in COVID-19. Libraries were prepared by immunoSEQ multiplex PCR; TCRdb keeps only in-frame clonotypes and omits some of them. The sample has hundreds of thousands of clones, 87% seen once; the top ten hold around 9%. Germline V gene data show CDR1 as MGHRA and CDR2 as YSYEKL. V lost 1 base to trimming and J lost 3 bases, with 10 bases between them. The CDR3 is made up of 14 amino acids. Concerning this clone: In the same sample, other DNA sequences code for this CDR3.

The specimen sequenced was PBMCs or T cells enriched from blood (not recorded which). V gene TRBV4-1 combines with J gene TRBJ2-7, with D unresolved. The TCR originated in a woman younger than 35 who had recovered from COVID-19. CDR3 residues: CASSQGLPGYEQYF. The CDR3 DNA is TGCGCCAGCAGCCAAGGCCTACCTGGCTACGAGCAGTACTTC.